Described below is a single TCR beta chain sequence and its context. The sample belongs to a study of T-cell reconstitution after alpha-beta-depleted transplantation in children. The TCRbeta library was prepared with unique molecular identifiers. One entry per CDR3 protein, called by TCRdb with MiXCR from the PCR reads. The sample contains a few hundred thousand distinct CDR3 sequences, roughly 30% of which appear only once. V was pared by 6 bases and J by 7 bases, with 19 bases between. Germline lookup yields CDR1 DFQATT and CDR2 SNEGSKA (reference sequence). The CDR3 length is 13 residues. The specimen comprised PBMCs, sampled before TCRalphabeta/CD19-depleted stem cell transplant. This receptor was taken from a boy in the first two years of life with Wiskott-Aldrich syndrome, due to receive a stem cell transplant. The chain has TRBV20-1 and TRBJ2-7, with TRBD1 as a possible D gene (6 bases). The CDR3 loop is CSARPDSRGEQYF. As DNA, the CDR3 is TGCAGTGCAAGACCGGATTCTAGGGGGGAGCAGTACTTC.